The text below deals with one T cell receptor (beta chain). Original handling: Reference gene primer amplification gave estimated nucleated cell counts. Produced via immunoSEQ multiplex PCR; TCRdb's table is partial and in-frame only. The DNA was the basis for D and trimming; V, J and clone size are from that table. The sample consists of over 300,000 clones, about 83% of them appearing once. This record comes from a study of blood T cell repertoires in COVID-19. In the study overall: Acute and convalescent COVID-19 specimens originated in the United States, Italy and Spain.

Sequenced material: peripheral blood. The source is a woman aged 50 to 60 with acute or convalescent COVID-19.

The CDR3 DNA reads TGCGCCAGCAGCCATGGTCCCGGGACAGGCTTGGGCGGCTACACCTTC. This sequence encodes CASSHGPGTGLGGYTF. The genes are TRBV4-1 and TRBJ1-2; 8 nucleotides align to TRBD1. CDR1 is MGHRA, CDR2 YSYEKL, per germline. The CDR3 sequence is 16 residues long. J gave up 8 bases and V 3 bases, and 14 bases lay outside the gene matches.